This T cell receptor (beta chain) was obtained from a study of beta chain features in type 1 diabetes (dated by TCRdb to 2016 to 2019). About the full investigation: Patients and healthy donors did not differ in mean age, gender distribution, total cell number or subset yield. The study compared the TCRB repertoires of sorted circulating CD4+ T cell subsets in recently diagnosed type 1 diabetes patients with those in matched healthy donors. Regulatory and stem cell-like memory subsets were isolated from only 8 patients and about eight healthy donors, whereas naive and central memory subsets came from all 30 or so donors. A total of 100 million to 110 million sorted cells were examined across all samples, and a strong correlation was observed between cell number per subset and RNA yield.

On the study overall, not on this receptor specifically: Because cDNA rather than genomic DNA was sequenced, highly expressing activated cells could have been over-represented, although no difference in activation and CD3 levels was found between groups. HLA sub-analyses involved small numbers of individuals, so any influence of HLA type on TCRB rearrangement remained unresolved. Naive, central memory and regulatory TCRB repertoires appeared to be more alike among patients than among healthy donors. At VDJ recombination sites, type 1 diabetes patients had fewer insertions and more deleted nucleotides, which implies abnormalities in thymic rearrangement. A moderate but significant shortening of TCRB CDR3 length was observed in type 1 diabetes patients in all four CD4+ subsets. Shorter templates might be favored by PCR, yet because patient and control samples were amplified and corrected together, any such skew would affect both groups equally.

A note on this clone: What antigen it recognizes has not been identified. No base quality information exists; no much larger clone differs at one position.

The cysteine opens and the phenylalanine closes a CDR3 of 15 amino acids. The only DNA kept is the CDR3, 45 bases in frame from the first base. Reading the germline V gene (reference sequence) gives CDR1 LNHNV and CDR2 YYDKDF. V and J are truncated by 5 bases and 7 bases respectively, leaving an intervening sequence of 18 bases. The High Capacity cDNA Reverse Transcription Kit was used to reverse transcribe all of the isolated RNA, meaning that expressed TCRB transcripts were what got sequenced. Naive, central memory and regulatory T cell samples underwent deep immunoSEQ sequencing, averaging around 3.7 million total reads per sample. After sorted cells were lysed in RLT buffer, RNA was extracted with DNase-treated RNeasy Micro or Mini kits, with the choice depending on cell number. To prevent cross-contamination, every cell subset was processed on its own, while patient and healthy donor samples were processed together. The immunoSEQ multiplex PCR was used to amplify TCRB sequences from cDNA, yielding 87-bp fragments that span the CDR3 region. Sequencing of the amplicons was done on the Illumina HiSeq platform. From the authors' description of their analysis: PCR bias was computationally corrected using synthetic template baselines, reads within Hamming distance 2 were collapsed, and singletons that could not be merged were discarded. By aligning reads against IMGT, V, D and J genes, CDR3 length, and insertions or deletions at six rearrangement sites were assigned. Within each subset, clonotype counts were normalized to the number of sorted cells before true diversity and Gini coefficients were calculated with the tcR R package. The overlap coefficient, calculated on TCRB nucleotide sequences, was used to quantify repertoire sharing. As a proxy for the pre-selection repertoire, out-of-frame TCRB sequences from naive cells were analyzed. This immuneACCESS table, as held by TCRdb, lists in-frame sequences with V and J called but not all clones. Of the missing ones, under half trace to an unresolved V gene in checked studies; the others have no known cause. V and J calls and clone size come straight from that table; D and trimming were deduced from the DNA. Within this sample are 250,000 to 300,000 clones, with roughly an eighth of them counted one time only. About 0.017% of the sample is taken by the ten largest.

Each donor gave one peripheral blood draw, roughly 110 mL on average, collected into heparinised tubes. Using a panel that included CD45RO, CCR7, CD25, CD127, CD95 and CD27, naive, central memory, regulatory and stem cell-like memory CD4+ T cells were sorted on a BD FACSAria II. A purity above 95% was achieved for all sorted populations. PBMCs were isolated right away by Lymphoprep density gradient centrifugation and were stained directly, without culture. So that batch effects would be minimized, each experiment stained and sorted samples in pairs, pairing one healthy donor with one patient. The sequence derives from a man aged 25-40 years with type 1 diabetes. Sequenced input: naive CD4+ T cells from blood. The cell subset or site label corresponds to: true naive CD4+ T cells. This chain joins TRBV15 to TRBJ1-5, and the D gene may be TRBD1, 5 bases matching. The bases are TGTGCCACCAGCCTAAGAGGTCACAGGTTCCAGCCCCAGCATTTT. It is translated as CATSLRGHRFQPQHF.